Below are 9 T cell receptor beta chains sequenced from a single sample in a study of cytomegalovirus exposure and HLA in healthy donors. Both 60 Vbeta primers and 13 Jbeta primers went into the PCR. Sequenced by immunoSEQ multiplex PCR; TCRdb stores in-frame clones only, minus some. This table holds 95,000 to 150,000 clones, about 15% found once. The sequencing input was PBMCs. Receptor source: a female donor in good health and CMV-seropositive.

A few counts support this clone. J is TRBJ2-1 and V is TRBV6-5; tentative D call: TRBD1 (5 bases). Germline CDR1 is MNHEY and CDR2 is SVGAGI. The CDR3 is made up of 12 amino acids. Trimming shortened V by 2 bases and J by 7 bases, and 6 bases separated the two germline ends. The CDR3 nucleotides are TGTGCCAGCAGTTACAAGGGGAATGAGCAGTTCTTC. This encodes CASSYKGNEQFF.

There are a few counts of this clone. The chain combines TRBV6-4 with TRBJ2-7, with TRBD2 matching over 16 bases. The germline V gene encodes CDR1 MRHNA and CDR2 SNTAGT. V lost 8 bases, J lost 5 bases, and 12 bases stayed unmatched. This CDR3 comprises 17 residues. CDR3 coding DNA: TGTGCCAGCTCCCCGGGACTAGCGGGAGGGCCGGGGGACGAGCAGTACTTC. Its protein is CASSPGLAGGPGDEQYF.

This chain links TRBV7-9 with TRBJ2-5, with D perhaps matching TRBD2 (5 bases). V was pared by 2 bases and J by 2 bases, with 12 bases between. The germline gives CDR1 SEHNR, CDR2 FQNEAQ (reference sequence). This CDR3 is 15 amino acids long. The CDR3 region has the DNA TGTGCCAGCAGCTTATGGGGAGCGGCTCAAGAGACCCAGTACTTC. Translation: CASSLWGAAQETQYF.

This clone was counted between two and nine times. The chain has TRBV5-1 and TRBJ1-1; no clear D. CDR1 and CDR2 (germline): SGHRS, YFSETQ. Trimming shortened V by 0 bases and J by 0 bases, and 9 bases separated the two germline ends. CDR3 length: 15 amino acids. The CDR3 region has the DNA TGCGCCAGCAGCTTGGTAGCGGGTGTGAACACTGAAGCTTTCTTT. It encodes CASSLVAGVNTEAFF.

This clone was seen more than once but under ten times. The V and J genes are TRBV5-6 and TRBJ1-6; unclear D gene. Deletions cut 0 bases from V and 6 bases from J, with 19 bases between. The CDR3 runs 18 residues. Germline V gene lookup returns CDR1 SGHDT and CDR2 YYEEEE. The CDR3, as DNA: TGTGCCAGCAGCTTGGTGGGCCTATTAACGGGATTTAATTCACCCCTCCACTTT. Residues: CASSLVGLLTGFNSPLHF.

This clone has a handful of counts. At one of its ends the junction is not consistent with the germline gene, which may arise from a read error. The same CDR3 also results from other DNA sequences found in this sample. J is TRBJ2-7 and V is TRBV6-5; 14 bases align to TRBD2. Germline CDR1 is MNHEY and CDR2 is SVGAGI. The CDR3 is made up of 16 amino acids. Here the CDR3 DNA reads TGCGCCAGCAGTTTGACTAGCGGGGGGGCCCCCTACGAGCAGTACTTC. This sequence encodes CASSLTSGGAPYEQYF.

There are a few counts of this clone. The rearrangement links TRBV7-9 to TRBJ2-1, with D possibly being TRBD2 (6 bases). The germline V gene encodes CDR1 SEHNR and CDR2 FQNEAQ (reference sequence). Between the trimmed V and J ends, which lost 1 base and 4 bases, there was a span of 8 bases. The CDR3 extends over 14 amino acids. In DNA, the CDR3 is TGTGCCAGCAGCTTAGGGGGGGTGTACAATGAGCAGTTCTTC. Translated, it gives CASSLGGVYNEQFF. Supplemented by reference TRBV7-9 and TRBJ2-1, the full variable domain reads DTGVSQNPRHKITKRGQNVTFRCDPISEHNRLYWYRQTLGQGPEFLTYFQNEAQLEKSRLLSDRFSAERPKGSFSTLEIQRTEQGDSAMYLCASSLGGVYNEQFFGPGTRLTVL.

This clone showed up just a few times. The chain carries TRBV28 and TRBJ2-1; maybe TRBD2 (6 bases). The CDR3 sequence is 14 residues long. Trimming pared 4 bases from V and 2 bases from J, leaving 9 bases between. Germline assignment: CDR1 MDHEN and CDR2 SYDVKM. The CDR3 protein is CASSWRGTYNEQFF. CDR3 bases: TGTGCCAGCAGTTGGAGGGGAACCTACAATGAGCAGTTCTTC. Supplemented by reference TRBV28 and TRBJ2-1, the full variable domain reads DVKVTQSSRYLVKRTGEKVFLECVQDMDHENMFWYRQDPGLGLRLIYFSYDVKMKEKGDIPEGYSVSREKKERFSLILESASTNQTSMYLCASSWRGTYNEQFFGPGTRLTVL.

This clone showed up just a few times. In DNA, the CDR3 is TGTGCCAGCACGACAGGGCTCTATGGCTACACCTTC. Its protein is CASTTGLYGYTF. The chain joins TRBV27 to TRBJ1-2, with TRBD1 identical over 7 bases. V was clipped by 7 bases and J by 4 bases; unmatched bases: 3. CDR3 size: 12 residues. The germline gives CDR1 MNHEY, CDR2 SMNVEV (reference sequence).